This TCR beta chain derives from a study of T cells in Graves' hyperthyroidism and ophthalmopathy. Study-wide points: Among thyroid clonotypes expanded above 0.001, most also appeared in blood.

RNA transcripts yielded amplified TCR beta CDR3 regions. Researchers ran a first-round RT-PCR on the TCR CDR3 using the HTBI primer set. A single record per CDR3 protein comes from TCRdb applying MiXCR to the multiplex PCR reads. This table has approximately 560,000 distinct CDR3 sequences, about 43% appearing once. From germline, CDR1 is KGHDR and CDR2 SFDVKD. Unmatched junction bases numbered 4, after V lost 7 bases and J lost 3 bases. The CDR3 consists of 13 residues. Graves' hyperthyroidism qualified as stable when ophthalmopathy did not progress within 18 months. This clonotype was picked up many times. Its antigen is currently unknown.

Input material: peripheral blood or thyroid tissue (not recorded which). The TCR originated in a woman aged 18-35 years with Graves' hyperthyroidism. The rearrangement uses TRBV24-1 and TRBJ2-7; 8 bases align to TRBD1. CDR3 nucleotides: TGTGCCACCAGATCAGACAGGGGCTACGAGCAGTACTTC. This translates into CATRSDRGYEQYF.